This record covers a single TCR beta chain. A primer in the constant region served to generate TCR beta cDNA from 500 to 600 ng of total RNA. Each TCR beta library was derived from three nested multiplex PCR rounds that employed slightly modified ARM-PCR. TCRdb processed the multiplex PCR reads anew with MiXCR; each CDR3 protein has one entry. The table shows tens of thousands of distinct CDR3 sequences, with roughly 77% occurring only once. The data were taken from a study of tumor-infiltrating lymphocytes in primary liver carcinoma. Taking about 19-31 mg of unsorted bulk tissue, the authors co-extracted RNA and DNA. This TCR was sampled from a woman aged 25 to 39 with primary liver carcinoma and hepatitis B virus infection. The sequenced sample was tumor-adjacent normal liver tissue.

This chain's CDR3 is CASSRGLWRPQYF. The CDR3 coding sequence is TGTGCCAGCAGCCGAGGGCTGTGGCGGCCCCAGTACTTC. The V gene is TRBV14, the J gene TRBJ2-5; possible D gene TRBD2, 5 bases. The CDR3 length is 13 residues. Trimming left V 4 bases short and J 9 bases short, with 15 bases between. Germline CDR1 and CDR2: SGHDN and FVKESK.